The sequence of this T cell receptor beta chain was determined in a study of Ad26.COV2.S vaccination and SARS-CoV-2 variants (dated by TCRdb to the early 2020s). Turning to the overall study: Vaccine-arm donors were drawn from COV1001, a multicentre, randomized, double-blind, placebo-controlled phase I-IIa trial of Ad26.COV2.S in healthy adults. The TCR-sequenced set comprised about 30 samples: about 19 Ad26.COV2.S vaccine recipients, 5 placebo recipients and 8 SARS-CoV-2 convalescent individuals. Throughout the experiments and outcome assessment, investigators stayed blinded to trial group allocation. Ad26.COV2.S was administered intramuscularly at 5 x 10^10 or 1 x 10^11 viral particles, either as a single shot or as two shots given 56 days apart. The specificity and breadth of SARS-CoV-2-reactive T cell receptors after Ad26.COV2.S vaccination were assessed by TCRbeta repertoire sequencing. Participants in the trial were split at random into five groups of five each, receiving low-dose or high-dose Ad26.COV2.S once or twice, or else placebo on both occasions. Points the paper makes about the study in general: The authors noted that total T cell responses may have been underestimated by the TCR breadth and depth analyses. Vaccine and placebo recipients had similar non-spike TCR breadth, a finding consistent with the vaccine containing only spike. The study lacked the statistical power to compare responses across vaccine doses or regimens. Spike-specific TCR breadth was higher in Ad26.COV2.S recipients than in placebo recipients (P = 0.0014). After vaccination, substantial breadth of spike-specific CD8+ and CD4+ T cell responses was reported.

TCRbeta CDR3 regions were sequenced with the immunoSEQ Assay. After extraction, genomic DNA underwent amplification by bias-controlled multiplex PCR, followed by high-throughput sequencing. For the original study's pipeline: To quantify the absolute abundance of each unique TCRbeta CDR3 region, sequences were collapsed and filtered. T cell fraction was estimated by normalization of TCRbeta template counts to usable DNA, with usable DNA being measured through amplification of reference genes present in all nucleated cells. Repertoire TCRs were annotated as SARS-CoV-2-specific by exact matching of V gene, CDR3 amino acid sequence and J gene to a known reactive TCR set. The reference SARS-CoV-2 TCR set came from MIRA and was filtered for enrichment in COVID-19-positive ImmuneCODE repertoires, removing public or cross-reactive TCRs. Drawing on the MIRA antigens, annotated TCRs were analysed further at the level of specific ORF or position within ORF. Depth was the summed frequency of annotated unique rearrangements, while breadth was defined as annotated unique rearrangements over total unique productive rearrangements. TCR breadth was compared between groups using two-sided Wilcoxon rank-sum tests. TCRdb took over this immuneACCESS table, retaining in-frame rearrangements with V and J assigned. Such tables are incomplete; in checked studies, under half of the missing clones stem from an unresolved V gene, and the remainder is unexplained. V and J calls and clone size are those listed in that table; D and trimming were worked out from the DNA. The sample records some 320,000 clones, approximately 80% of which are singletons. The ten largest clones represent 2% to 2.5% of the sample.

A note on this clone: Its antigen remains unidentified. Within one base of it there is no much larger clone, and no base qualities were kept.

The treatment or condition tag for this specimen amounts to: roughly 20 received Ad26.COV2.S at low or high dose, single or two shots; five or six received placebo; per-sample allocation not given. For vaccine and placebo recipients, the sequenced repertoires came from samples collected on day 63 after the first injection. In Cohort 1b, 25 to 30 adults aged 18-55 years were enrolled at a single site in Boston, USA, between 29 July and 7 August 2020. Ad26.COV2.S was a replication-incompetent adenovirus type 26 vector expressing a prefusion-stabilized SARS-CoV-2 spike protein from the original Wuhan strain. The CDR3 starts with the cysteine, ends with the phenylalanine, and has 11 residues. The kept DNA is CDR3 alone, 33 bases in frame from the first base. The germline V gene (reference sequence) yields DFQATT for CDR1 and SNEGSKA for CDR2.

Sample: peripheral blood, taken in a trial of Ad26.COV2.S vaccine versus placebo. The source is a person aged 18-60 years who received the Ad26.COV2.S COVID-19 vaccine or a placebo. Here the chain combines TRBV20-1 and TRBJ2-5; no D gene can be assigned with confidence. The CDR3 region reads CSSSDQETQYF. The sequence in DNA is TGCAGCTCGAGCGACCAAGAGACCCAGTACTTC.